This entry features one TCR beta chain sequence. This clone's antigen is unknown. Base qualities are not recorded, but no much larger clone differs from it by a single base. The data were obtained in a study of blood T cell repertoires in COVID-19 (dated by TCRdb to the early 2020s). In the study overall: Samples from collaborators originated in the United States, Italy and Spain and spanned both the acute and convalescent phases of COVID-19. The prospective study material was composed of cDNA or gDNA derived from T cells, B-cell-depleted T cells, or PBMCs. The dataset comprised deeply sampled blood TCRbeta repertoires from subjects exposed to, actively infected with, or recovered from COVID-19. The repertoires were released in a freely available public database intended as a resource for research on the immune response to SARS-CoV-2. Samples came from the ongoing ImmuneRACE study (first 160 participants) plus 1,254 subjects from 6 global collaborators. A de-identified subject ID, COVID-19 status, age in years and sex were almost always included in the sample metadata. Where available, HLA class I and class II types were obtained from metadata supplied by the sample provider rather than from assay-based typing.

Collaborating institutions collected whole blood in K2EDTA tubes following their own protocols. Collaborator samples were shipped for TCRbeta analysis as frozen whole blood, isolated PBMCs, or DNA extracted from either sample type. TCRbeta CDR3 regions were amplified from genomic DNA by means of the immunoSEQ Assay, a bias-controlled multiplex PCR. The original pipeline was this. Nucleated cell counts per sample were estimated from amplification of reference gene primers within the assay. To quantify the absolute abundance of each unique TCRbeta CDR3 rearrangement, sequence reads were collapsed and filtered. For each sample, productive Simpson clonality was calculated as the square root of Simpson's diversity index over productive rearrangements. TCRdb holds this immuneACCESS table with in-frame rearrangements only. Some clones are missing; in checked studies, unresolved V genes explain under half, and the rest has no known cause. That table gives V, J and clone size, and the DNA gave D and trimming. The sample yields 60,000 to 85,000 clones; 60% to 80% were counted once. 6.3% of the sample lies in the top ten.

V gives up 4 bases and J gives up 8 bases, and the segment between their germline ends measures 18 bases. Reading the germline V gene gives CDR1 SGHRS and CDR2 YFSETQ. The CDR3 has 14 amino acids, counting the end cysteine and phenylalanine. Left in the record is the CDR3 DNA by itself, 42 bases read in frame from the first base. General study outcomes and caveats: The quantity of clinical and demographic metadata differed by source and by participant and was supplied without curation.

The chain uses TRBV5-1 and TRBJ1-2; possibly the D gene is TRBD1, per 6 matching bases. What was sequenced was peripheral blood. This TCR was sampled from a woman aged 55-75 years with acute or convalescent COVID-19. This receptor has the CDR3 CASSVGGGGEGYTF. The nucleotide sequence reads TGCGCCAGCAGCGTGGGCGGCGGGGGCGAGGGCTACACCTTC.